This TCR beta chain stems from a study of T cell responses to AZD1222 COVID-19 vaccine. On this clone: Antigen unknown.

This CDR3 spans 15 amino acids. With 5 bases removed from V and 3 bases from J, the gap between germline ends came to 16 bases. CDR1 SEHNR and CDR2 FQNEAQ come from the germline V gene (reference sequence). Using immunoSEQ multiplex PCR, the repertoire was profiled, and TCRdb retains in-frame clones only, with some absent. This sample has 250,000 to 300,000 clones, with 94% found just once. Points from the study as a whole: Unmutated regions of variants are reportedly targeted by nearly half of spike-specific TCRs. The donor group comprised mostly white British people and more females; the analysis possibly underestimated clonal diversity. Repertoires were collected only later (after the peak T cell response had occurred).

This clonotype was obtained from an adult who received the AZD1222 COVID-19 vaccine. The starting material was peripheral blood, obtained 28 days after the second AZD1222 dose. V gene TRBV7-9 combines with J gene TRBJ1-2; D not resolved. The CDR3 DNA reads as TGTGCCAGCAGCCTAACACCTATAAGGGACTATGGCTACACCTTC. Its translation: CASSLTPIRDYGYTF.